This TCR beta chain was sequenced for a study of siplizumab effects on memory and regulatory T cells. Regarding the study as a whole: Alloreactive sequences traceable to unstimulated CD4+ memory cells were significantly reduced by siplizumab. There appeared to be greater diversity in naive T cells than in memory cells, and naive T cells seemed major contributors to the alloresponse. Proliferating clones, CD4+ or CD8+, lacked an assignable naive or memory phenotype in roughly 80-97% of cases.

With regard to this clone: Its antigen remains unidentified.

Clones were read by immunoSEQ multiplex PCR, and TCRdb kept only the in-frame ones, dropping some. The top ten clones hold around 0.15% of a sample with approximately 120,000 clones, around 93% of them seen once. The germline V gene encodes CDR1 SGHAT and CDR2 FQNNGV. V was cut by 2 bases and J by 0 bases, with 10 bases left in between. CDR3 length equals 15 residues. The receptor was derived from a human donor in good health. The genes are TRBV11-2 and TRBJ1-2, with D hard to call. The sample taken for sequencing was non-Treg CD4+ T cells sorted from blood. The CDR3 nucleotides are TGTGCCAGCAGCTTACTCGCGGGAACTAACTATGGCTACACCTTC. This gives the protein CASSLLAGTNYGYTF.